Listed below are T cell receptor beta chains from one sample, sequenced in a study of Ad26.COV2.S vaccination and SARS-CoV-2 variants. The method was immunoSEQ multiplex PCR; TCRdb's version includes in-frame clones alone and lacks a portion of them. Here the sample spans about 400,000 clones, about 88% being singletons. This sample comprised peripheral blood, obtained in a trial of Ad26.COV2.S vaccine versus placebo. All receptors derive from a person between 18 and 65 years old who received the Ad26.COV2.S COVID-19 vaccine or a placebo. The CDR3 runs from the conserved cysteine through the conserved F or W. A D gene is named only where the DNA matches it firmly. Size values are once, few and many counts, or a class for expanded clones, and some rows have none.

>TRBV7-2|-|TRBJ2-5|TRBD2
TGTGCCAGCAGCTCGTACCGGACCGGGGGGTTTACAGAGACCCAGTACTTC
CASSSYRTGGFTETQYF
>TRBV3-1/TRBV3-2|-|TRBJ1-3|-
TGTGCCAGCAGCCAAAGACTCCCTGTTGGAAACACCATATATTTT
CASSQRLPVGNTIYF
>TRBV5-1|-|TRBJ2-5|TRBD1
TGCGCCAGCACCTTCCGACAGGGGGCCGGAGAGACCCAGTACTTC
CASTFRQGAGETQYF
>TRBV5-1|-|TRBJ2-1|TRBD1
TGCGCCAGCAGCTTGAGAACAGGGGGCTACAATGAGCAGTTCTTC
CASSLRTGGYNEQFF
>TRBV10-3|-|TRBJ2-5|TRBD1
TGTGCCATCAGTAAAGACAGGGTTGGGGAGACCCAGTACTTC
CAISKDRVGETQYF
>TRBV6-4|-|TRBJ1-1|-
TGTGCCAGCAGTGTGACAGCCTACACTGAAGCTTTCTTT
CASSVTAYTEAFF
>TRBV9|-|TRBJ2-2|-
TGTGCCAGCAGCCCCCAGCTGGAGAGGAACACCGGGGAGCTGTTTTTT
CASSPQLERNTGELFF
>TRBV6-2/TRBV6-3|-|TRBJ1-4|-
TGTGCCAGCAGCCCATGGGGCGGGGAAAAACTGTTTTTT
CASSPWGGEKLFF
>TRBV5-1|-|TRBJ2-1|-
TGCGCCAGCAGCTTGGGTCGGGACTCGAGCTCCTACAATGAGCAGTTCTTC
CASSLGRDSSSYNEQFF
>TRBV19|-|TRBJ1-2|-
TGTGCCAGTAGTATCGCTGGACGGGCTAACTATGGCTACACCTTC
CASSIAGRANYGYTF
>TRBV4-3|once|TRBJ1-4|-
TGCGCCAGCAGCCAAGAACACCCGGCCATCTATGAAAAACTGTTTTTT
CASSQEHPAIYEKLFF
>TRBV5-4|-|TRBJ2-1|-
TGTGCCAGCAGCCCCGGGGTCTCCTACAATGAGCAGTTCTTC
CASSPGVSYNEQFF
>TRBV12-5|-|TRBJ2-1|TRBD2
TGTGCTAGTGGCGGCTTTCCCAGCGGGAGCTCCTACAATGAGCAGTTCTTC
CASGGFPSGSSYNEQFF
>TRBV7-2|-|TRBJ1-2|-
TGTGCCAGCAGCCCTCAATCTGGGGACCGCTATGGCTACACCTTC
CASSPQSGDRYGYTF
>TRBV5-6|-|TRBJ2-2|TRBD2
TGTGCCAGCAGCAAGGGACTAGCGGGGTTACGGGCAGCCGGGGAGCTGTTTTTT
CASSKGLAGLRAAGELFF
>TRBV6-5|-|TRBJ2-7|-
TGTGCCAGCAGGTTATACCGGGTCGACTCCTACGAGCAGTACTTC
CASRLYRVDSYEQYF
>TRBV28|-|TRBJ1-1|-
TGTGCCAGCAGTTTCGAGGGGCGGACTGAAGCTTTCTTT
CASSFEGRTEAFF
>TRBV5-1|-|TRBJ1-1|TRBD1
TGCGCCAGCAGGCCGACAGGGGCTAACACTGAAGCTTTCTTT
CASRPTGANTEAFF
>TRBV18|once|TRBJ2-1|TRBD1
TGTGCCAGCTCACCACCGAATAAGGGACAGGGGCTCAATGAGCAGTTCTTC
CASSPPNKGQGLNEQFF
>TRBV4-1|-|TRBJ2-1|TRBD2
TGCGCCAGCAGCCAAGAACCCCCCGCCGTAGCGGGAGTGAACAATGAGCAGTTCTTC
CASSQEPPAVAGVNNEQFF
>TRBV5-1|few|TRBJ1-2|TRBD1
TGCGCCAGCAGCTTGGACAGGGGCCAGGACTATGGCTACACCTTC
CASSLDRGQDYGYTF
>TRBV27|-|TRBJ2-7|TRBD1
TGTGCCAGCAGTCCAAACAGGGGGAGCTACGAGCAGTACTTC
CASSPNRGSYEQYF
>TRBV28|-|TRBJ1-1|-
TGTGCCAGCAGTTTTAGCCCCATCAGCTTGAACACTGAAGCTTTCTTT
CASSFSPISLNTEAFF
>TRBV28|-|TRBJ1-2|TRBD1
TGTGCCAGCAGTTTAAGGACAGGGGGCCTCAGCTACACCTTC
CASSLRTGGLSYTF
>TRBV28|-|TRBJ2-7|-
TGTGCCAGCAGTTCCCTAGGGGGAAACTCCTACGAGCAGTACTTC
CASSSLGGNSYEQYF
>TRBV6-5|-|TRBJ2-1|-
TGTGCCAGCAGTCCTGAGACTAGCTCCTACAATGAGCAGTTCTTC
CASSPETSSYNEQFF
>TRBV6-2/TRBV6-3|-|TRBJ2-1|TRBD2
TGTGCCAGCAGTTGGACTAGCGGGTCCTACAATGAGCAGTTCTTC
CASSWTSGSYNEQFF
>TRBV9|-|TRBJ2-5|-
TGTGCCAGCAGCCCCGATTTGGAGACCCAGTACTTC
CASSPDLETQYF
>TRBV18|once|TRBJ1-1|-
TGTGCCAGCTCACCACCCGCGGGAAGAAACACTGAAGCTTTCTTT
CASSPPAGRNTEAFF
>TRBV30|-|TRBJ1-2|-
TGTGCCTGGGAAGGCGTCAGTAACTATGGCTACACCTTC
CAWEGVSNYGYTF
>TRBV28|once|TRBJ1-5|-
TGTGCCAGCAGTTTATCTCAGACCCAGCCCCAGCATTTT
CASSLSQTQPQHF
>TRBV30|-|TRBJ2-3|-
TGTGCCTGGAACGGGGACTCTAGCACAGATACGCAGTATTTT
CAWNGDSSTDTQYF
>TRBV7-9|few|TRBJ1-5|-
TGTGCCAGCAGCTTGGATCATCAGCCCCAGCATTTT
CASSLDHQPQHF
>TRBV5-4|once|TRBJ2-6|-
TGTGCCAGCAGCCCGACCGGGGGCTCTGGGGCCAACGTCCTGACTTTC
CASSPTGGSGANVLTF
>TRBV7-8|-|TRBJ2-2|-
TGTGCCAGCAGCCTTAGTCACGGGGAGCTGTTTTTT
CASSLSHGELFF
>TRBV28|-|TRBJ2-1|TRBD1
TGTGCCAGCAGGGAGACAGGGAAGCACAATGAGCAGTTCTTC
CASRETGKHNEQFF
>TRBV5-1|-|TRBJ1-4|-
TGCGCCAGCAGCTTGGAGGCTGGGAATGAAAAACTGTTTTTT
CASSLEAGNEKLFF